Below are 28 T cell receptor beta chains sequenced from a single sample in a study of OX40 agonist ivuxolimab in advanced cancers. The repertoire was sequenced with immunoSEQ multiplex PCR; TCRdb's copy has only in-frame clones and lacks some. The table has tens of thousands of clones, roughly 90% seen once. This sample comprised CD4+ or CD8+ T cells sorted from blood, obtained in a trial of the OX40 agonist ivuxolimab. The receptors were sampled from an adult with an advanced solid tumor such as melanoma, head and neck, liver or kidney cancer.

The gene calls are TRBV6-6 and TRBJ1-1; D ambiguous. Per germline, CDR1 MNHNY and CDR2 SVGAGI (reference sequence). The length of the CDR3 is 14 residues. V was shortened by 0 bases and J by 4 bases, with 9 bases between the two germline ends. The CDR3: CASSYSGRGTEAFF. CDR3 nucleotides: TGTGCCAGCAGTTACTCCGGTCGGGGCACTGAAGCTTTCTTT.

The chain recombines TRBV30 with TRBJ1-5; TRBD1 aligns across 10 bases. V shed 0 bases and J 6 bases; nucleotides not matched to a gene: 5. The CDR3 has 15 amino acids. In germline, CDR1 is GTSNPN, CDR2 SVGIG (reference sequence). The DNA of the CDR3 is TGTGCCTGGAGTGTAGTCGGGACAGGGGTTCAGCCCCAGCATTTT. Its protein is CAWSVVGTGVQPQHF.

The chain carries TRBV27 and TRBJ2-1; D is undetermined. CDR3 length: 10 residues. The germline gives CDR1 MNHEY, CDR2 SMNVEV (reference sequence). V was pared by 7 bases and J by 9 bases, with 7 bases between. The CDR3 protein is CASIGSEQFF. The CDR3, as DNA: TGTGCCAGCATAGGAAGTGAGCAGTTCTTC.

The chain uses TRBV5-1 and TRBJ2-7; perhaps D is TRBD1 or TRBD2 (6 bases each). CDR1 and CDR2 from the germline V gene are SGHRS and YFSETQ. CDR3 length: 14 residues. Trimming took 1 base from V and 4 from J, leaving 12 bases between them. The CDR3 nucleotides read TGCGCCAGCAGCTTGTCCCAGGGGAGGTACGAGCAGTACTTC. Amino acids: CASSLSQGRYEQYF. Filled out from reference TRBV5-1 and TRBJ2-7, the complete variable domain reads KAGVTQTPRYLIKTRGQQVTLSCSPISGHRSVSWYQQTPGQGLQFLFEYFSETQRNKGNFPGRFSGRQFSNSRSEMNVSTLELGDSALYLCASSLSQGRYEQYFGPGTRLTVT.

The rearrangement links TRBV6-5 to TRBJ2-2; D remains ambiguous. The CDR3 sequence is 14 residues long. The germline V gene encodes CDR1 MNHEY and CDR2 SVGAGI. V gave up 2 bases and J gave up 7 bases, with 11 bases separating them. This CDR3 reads CASSYTEVGGELFF. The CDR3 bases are TGTGCCAGCAGTTACACCGAAGTGGGCGGGGAGCTGTTTTTT.

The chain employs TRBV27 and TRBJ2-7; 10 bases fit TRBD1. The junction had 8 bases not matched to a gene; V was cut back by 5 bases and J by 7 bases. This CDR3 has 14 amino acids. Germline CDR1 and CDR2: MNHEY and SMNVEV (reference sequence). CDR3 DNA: TGTGCCAGCAGTGCCGGGACAGGGGTAGTTGAGCAGTACTTC. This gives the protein CASSAGTGVVEQYF.

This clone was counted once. DNA for the CDR3: TGTGCCAGCAGCCTAGGGGTAGGGGGCCATGGGCAAGAGACCCAGTACTTC. This sequence encodes CASSLGVGGHGQETQYF. The chain links TRBV27 to TRBJ2-5; 7 bases are a match to TRBD1. From germline, CDR1 is MNHEY and CDR2 SMNVEV (reference sequence). The V and J ends lost 6 bases and 2 bases, in that order; junction bases with no gene match: 15. This CDR3 comprises 17 residues.

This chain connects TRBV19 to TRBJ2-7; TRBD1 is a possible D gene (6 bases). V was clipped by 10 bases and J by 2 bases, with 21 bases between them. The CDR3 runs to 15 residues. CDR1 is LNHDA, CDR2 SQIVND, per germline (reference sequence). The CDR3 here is CATSVRTELPYEQYF. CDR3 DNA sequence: TGTGCCACCTCAGTTCGGACAGAGCTACCCTACGAGCAGTACTTC.

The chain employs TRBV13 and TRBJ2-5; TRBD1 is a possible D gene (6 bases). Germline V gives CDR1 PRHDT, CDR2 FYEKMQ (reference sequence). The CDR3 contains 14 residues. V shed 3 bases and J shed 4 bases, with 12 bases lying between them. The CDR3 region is CASSLGYRAETQYF. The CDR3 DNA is TGTGCCAGCAGCTTGGGGTACAGGGCAGAGACCCAGTACTTC.

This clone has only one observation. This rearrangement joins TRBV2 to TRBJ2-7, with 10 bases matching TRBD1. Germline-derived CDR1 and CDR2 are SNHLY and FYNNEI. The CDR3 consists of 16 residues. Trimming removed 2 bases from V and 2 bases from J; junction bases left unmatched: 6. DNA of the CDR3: TGTGCCAGCAGTGAACCGCGCGGGACAGGGGCCTACGAGCAGTACTTC. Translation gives CASSEPRGTGAYEQYF.

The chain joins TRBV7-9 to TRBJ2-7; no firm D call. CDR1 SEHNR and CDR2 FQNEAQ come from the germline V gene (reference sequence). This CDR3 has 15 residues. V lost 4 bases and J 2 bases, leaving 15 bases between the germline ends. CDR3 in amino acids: CASSSPVSRTYEQYF. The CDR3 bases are TGTGCCAGCAGCTCGCCCGTCTCTCGTACCTACGAGCAGTACTTC. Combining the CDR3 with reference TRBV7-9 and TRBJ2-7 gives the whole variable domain DTGVSQNPRHKITKRGQNVTFRCDPISEHNRLYWYRQTLGQGPEFLTYFQNEAQLEKSRLLSDRFSAERPKGSFSTLEIQRTEQGDSAMYLCASSSPVSRTYEQYFGPGTRLTVT.

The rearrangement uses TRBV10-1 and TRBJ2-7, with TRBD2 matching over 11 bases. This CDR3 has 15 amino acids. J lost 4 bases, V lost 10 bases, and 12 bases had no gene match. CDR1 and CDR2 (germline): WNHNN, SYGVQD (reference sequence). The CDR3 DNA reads TGCGCCACGAGACCCGGGACTAGCGGAAGGTACGAGCAGTACTTC. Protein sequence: CATRPGTSGRYEQYF.

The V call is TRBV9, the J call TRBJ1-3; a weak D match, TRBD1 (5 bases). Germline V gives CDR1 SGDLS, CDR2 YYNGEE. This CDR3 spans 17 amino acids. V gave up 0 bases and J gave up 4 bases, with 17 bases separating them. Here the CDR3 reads CASSVDRGLVGGNTIYF. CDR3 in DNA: TGTGCCAGCAGCGTAGATCGGGGCCTAGTGGGGGGAAACACCATATATTTT.

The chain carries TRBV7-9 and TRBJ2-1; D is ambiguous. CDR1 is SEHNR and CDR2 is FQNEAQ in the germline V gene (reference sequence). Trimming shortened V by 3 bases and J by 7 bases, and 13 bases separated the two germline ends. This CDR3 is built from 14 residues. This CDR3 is CASSLKDSGNEQFF. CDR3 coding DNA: TGTGCCAGCAGCTTGAAAGACTCCGGGAATGAGCAGTTCTTC.

The CDR3 coding sequence is TGTGCCAGCAGTGAAGAGGGGACCTTAAGGGCTTCCTACGAGCAGTACTTC. Translation gives CASSEEGTLRASYEQYF. This chain joins TRBV2 and TRBJ2-7; the D gene could be TRBD1 or TRBD2 (5 bases each). The CDR3 extends over 17 amino acids. Germline lookup yields CDR1 SNHLY and CDR2 FYNNEI. Trimming cost V 1 base and J 1 base, with 17 bases left between them.

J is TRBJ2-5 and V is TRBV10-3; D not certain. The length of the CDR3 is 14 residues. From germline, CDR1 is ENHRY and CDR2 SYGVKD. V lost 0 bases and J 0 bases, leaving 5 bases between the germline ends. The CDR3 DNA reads TGTGCCATCAGTGAGTCAGGGAACCAAGAGACCCAGTACTTC. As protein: CAISESGNQETQYF.

CDR3 nucleotides: TGTGCCAGCAGCTTAAACAGGGTGGAGACCCAGTACTTC. It yields the protein CASSLNRVETQYF. V and J are TRBV7-2 and TRBJ2-5; TRBD1 might be the D (6 bases). V dropped 2 bases and J dropped 5 bases, with 9 bases sitting between them. The CDR3 spans 13 residues. The germline V gene encodes CDR1 SGHTA and CDR2 FQGNSA.

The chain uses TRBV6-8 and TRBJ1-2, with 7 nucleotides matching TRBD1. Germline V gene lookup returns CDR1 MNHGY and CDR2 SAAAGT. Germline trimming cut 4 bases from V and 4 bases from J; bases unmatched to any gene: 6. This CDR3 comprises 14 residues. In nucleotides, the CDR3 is TGTGCCAGCAGTTTGACAGGGTTTACCTATGGCTACACCTTC. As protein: CASSLTGFTYGYTF.

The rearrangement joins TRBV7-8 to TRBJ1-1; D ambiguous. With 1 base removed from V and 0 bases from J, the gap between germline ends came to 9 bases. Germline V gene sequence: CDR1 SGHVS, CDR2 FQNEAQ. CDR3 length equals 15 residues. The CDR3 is CASSLEASLNTEAFF. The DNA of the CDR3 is TGTGCCAGCAGCTTAGAAGCCTCTTTGAACACTGAAGCTTTCTTT.

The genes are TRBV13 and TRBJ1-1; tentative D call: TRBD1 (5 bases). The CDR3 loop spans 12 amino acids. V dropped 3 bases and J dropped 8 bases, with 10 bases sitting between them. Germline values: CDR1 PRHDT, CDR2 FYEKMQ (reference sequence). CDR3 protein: CASSFGTTEAFF. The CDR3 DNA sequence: TGTGCCAGCAGCTTTGGGACTACCGAAGCTTTCTTT.

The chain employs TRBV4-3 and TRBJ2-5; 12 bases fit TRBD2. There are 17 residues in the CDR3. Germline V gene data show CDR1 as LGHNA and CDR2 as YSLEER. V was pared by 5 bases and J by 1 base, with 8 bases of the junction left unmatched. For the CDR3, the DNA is TGCGCCAGCAGCGGATGGACTAGCGGGACTTTCCAAGAGACCCAGTACTTC. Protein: CASSGWTSGTFQETQYF.

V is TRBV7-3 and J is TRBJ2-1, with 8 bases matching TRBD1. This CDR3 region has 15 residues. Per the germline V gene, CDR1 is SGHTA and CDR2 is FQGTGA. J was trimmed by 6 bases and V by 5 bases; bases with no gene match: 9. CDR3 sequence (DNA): TGTGCCAGCAGCCGTCTCAGGGGGCGTCCCAATGAGCAGTTCTTC. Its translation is CASSRLRGRPNEQFF.

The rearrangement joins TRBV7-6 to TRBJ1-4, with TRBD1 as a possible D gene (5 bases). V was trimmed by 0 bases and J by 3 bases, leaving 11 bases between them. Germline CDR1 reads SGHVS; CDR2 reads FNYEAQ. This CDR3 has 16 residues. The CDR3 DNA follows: TGTGCCAGCAGCTTAGCGCTGGGGACGGCTAATGAAAAACTGTTTTTT. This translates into CASSLALGTANEKLFF. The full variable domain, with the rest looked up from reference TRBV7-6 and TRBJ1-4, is GAGVSQSPRYKVTKRGQDVALRCDPISGHVSLYWYRQALGQGPEFLTYFNYEAQQDKSGLPNDRFSAERPEGSISTLTIQRTEQRDSAMYRCASSLALGTANEKLFFGSGTQLSVL.

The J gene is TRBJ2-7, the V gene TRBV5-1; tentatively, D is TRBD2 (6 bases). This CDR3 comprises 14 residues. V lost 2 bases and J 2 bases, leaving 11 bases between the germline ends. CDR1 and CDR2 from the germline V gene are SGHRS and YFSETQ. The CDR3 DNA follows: TGCGCCAGCAGCTTAGGCGGGAACACCTACGAGCAGTACTTC. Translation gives CASSLGGNTYEQYF. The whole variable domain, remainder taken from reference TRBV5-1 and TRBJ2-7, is KAGVTQTPRYLIKTRGQQVTLSCSPISGHRSVSWYQQTPGQGLQFLFEYFSETQRNKGNFPGRFSGRQFSNSRSEMNVSTLELGDSALYLCASSLGGNTYEQYFGPGTRLTVT.

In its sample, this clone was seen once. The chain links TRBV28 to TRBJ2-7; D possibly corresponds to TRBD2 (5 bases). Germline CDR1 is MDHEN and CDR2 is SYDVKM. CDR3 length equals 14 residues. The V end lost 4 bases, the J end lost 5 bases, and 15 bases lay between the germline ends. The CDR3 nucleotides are TGTGCCAGCAGTTCGAGGGCGACTTGGAACGAGCAGTACTTC. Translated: CASSSRATWNEQYF.

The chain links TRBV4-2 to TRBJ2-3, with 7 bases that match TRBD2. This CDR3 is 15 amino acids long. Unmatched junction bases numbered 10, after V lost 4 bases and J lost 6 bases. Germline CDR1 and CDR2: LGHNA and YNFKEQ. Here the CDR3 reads CASSPGSGEADTQYF. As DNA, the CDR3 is TGTGCCAGCAGCCCCGGGAGCGGGGAGGCTGATACGCAGTATTTT.

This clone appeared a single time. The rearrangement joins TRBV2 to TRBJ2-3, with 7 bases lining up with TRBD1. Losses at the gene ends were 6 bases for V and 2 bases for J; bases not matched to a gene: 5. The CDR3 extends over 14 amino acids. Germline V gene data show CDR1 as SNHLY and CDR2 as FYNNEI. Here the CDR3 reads CASSDGQDTDTQYF. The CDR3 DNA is TGTGCCAGCAGCGATGGACAGGACACAGATACGCAGTATTTT.

The CDR3 sequence is CASSPGDITEAFF. CDR3 in DNA: TGTGCCAGCAGCCCAGGGGACATCACTGAAGCTTTCTTT. This chain links TRBV9 with TRBJ1-1; D is possibly TRBD1 (6 bases). CDR1 SGDLS and CDR2 YYNGEE come from the germline V gene. This CDR3 has 13 amino acids. V shed 4 bases and J shed 4 bases, with 11 bases lying between them. Full variable domain (outside the CDR3, taken from reference TRBV9 and TRBJ1-1): DSGVTQTPKHLITATGQRVTLRCSPRSGDLSVYWYQQSLDQGLQFLIQYYNGEERAKGNILERFSAQQFPDLHSELNLSSLELGDSALYFCASSPGDITEAFFGQGTRLTVV.